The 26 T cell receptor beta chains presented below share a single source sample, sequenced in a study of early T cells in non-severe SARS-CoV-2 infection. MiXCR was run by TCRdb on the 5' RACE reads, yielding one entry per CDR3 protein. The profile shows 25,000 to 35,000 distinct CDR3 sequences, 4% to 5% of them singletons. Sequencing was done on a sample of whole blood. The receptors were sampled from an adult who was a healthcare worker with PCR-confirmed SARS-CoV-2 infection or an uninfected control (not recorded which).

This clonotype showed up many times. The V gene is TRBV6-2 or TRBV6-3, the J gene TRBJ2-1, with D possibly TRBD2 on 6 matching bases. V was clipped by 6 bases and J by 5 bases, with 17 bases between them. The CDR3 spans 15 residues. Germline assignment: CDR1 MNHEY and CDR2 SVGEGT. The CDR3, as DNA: TGTGCCAGCAGCCCCTGGAGGGGAGGTGACAATGAGCAGTTCTTC. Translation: CASSPWRGGDNEQFF.

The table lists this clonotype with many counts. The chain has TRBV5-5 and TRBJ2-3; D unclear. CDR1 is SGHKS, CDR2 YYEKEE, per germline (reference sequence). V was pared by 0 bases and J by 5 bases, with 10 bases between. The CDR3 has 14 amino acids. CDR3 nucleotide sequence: TGTGCCAGCAGCTTGGAGGGATCGGGAGATACGCAGTATTTT. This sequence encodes CASSLEGSGDTQYF. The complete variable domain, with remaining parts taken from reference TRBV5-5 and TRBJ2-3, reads DAGVTQSPTHLIKTRGQQVTLRCSPISGHKSVSWYQQVLGQGPQFIFQYYEKEERGRGNFPDRFSARQFPNYSSELNVNALLLGDSALYLCASSLEGSGDTQYFGPGTRLTVL.

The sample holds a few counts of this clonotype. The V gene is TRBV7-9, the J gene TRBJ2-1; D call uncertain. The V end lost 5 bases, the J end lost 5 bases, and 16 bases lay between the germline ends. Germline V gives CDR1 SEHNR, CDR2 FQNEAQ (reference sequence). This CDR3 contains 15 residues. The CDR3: CASSTPTPDHNEQFF. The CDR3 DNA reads TGTGCCAGCAGCACCCCGACACCGGACCACAATGAGCAGTTCTTC. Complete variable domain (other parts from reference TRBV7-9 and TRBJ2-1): DTGVSQNPRHKITKRGQNVTFRCDPISEHNRLYWYRQTLGQGPEFLTYFQNEAQLEKSRLLSDRFSAERPKGSFSTLEIQRTEQGDSAMYLCASSTPTPDHNEQFFGPGTRLTVL.

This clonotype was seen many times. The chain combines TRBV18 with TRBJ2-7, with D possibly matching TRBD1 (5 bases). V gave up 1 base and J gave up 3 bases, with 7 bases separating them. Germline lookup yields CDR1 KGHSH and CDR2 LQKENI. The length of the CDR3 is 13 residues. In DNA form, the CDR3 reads TGTGCCAGCTCACCACGTGACAGCTACGAGCAGTACTTC. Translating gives CASSPRDSYEQYF.

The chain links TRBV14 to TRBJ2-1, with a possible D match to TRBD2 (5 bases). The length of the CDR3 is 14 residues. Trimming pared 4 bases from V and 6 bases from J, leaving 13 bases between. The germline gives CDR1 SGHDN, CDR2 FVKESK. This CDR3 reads CASSLRVTSNEQFF. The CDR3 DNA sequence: TGTGCCAGCAGCCTGAGGGTCACTAGCAATGAGCAGTTCTTC.

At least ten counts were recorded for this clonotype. The CDR3 nucleotides read TGTGCCAGCAGCGTAGCGGGAAGCGGAGATGAGCAGTTCTTC. Translated: CASSVAGSGDEQFF. The chain recombines TRBV9 with TRBJ2-1, with D maybe TRBD2 (5 bases). V lost 0 bases and J 8 bases, leaving 12 bases between the germline ends. CDR3 length: 14 amino acids. The germline V gene encodes CDR1 SGDLS and CDR2 YYNGEE.

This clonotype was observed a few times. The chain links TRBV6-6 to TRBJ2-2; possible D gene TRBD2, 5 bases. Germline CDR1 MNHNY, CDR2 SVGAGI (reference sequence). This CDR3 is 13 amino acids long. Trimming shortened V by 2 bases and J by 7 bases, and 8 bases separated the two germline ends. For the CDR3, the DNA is TGTGCCAGCAGTTACAGGGAGATCGGGGAGCTGTTTTTT. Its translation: CASSYREIGELFF.

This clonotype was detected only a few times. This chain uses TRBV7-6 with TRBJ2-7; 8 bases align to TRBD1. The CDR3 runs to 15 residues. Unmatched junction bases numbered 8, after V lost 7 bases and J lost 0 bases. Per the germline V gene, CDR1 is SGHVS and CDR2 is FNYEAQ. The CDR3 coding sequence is TGTGCCAGCACTCGCGGGACAGGAGCCTCCTACGAGCAGTACTTC. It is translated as CASTRGTGASYEQYF.

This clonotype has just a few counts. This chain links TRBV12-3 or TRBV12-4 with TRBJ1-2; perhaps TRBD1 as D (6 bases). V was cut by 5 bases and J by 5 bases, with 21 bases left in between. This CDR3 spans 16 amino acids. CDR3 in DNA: TGTGCCAGCAGTCCCGAGCGTCAGGGGTCAATATATGGCTACACCTTC. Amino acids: CASSPERQGSIYGYTF.

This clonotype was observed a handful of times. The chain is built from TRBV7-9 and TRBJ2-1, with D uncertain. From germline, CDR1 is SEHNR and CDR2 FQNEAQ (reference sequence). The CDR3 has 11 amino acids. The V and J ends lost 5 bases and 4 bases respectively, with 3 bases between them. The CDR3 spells CASSGYNEQFF. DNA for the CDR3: TGTGCCAGCAGCGGATACAATGAGCAGTTCTTC. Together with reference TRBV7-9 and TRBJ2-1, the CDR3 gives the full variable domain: DTGVSQNPRHKITKRGQNVTFRCDPISEHNRLYWYRQTLGQGPEFLTYFQNEAQLEKSRLLSDRFSAERPKGSFSTLEIQRTEQGDSAMYLCASSGYNEQFFGPGTRLTVL.

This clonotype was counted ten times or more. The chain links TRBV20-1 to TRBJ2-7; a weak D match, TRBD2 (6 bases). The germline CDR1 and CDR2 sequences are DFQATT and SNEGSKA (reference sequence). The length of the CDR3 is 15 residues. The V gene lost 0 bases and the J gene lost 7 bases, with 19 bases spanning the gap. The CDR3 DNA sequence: TGCAGTGCTAGAGAGTACGTCGCGGGGTCGGGAGAGCAGTACTTC. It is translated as CSAREYVAGSGEQYF.

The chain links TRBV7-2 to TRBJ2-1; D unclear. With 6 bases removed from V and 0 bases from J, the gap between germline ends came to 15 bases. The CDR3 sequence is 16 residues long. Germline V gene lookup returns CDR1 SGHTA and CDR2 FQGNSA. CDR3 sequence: CASSRQPMSSYNEQFF. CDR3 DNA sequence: TGTGCCAGCAGTAGACAACCCATGAGCTCCTACAATGAGCAGTTCTTC.

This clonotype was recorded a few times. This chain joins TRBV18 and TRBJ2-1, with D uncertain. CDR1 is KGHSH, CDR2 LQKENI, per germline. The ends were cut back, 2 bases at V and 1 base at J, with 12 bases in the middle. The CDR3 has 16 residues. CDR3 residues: CASSPVDLSSYNEQFF. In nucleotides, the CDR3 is TGTGCCAGCTCACCAGTGGATCTAAGTTCCTACAATGAGCAGTTCTTC.

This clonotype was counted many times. This chain's CDR3 is CASRLPPSGGVAGELFF. The CDR3 region has the DNA TGTGCCAGCAGGCTCCCACCTAGCGGGGGGGTCGCCGGGGAGCTGTTTTTT. The chain has TRBV7-2 and TRBJ2-2, with 12 bases that match TRBD2. The germline V gene encodes CDR1 SGHTA and CDR2 FQGNSA. Trimming took 6 bases from V and 6 from J; bases not matched to a gene: 11. CDR3 length: 17 residues.

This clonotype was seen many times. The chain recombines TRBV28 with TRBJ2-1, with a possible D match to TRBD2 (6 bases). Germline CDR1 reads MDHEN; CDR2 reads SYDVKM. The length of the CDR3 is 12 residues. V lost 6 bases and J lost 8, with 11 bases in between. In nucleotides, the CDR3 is TGTGCCAGCAGCTCCGGGAGCCATGAGCAGTTCTTC. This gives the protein CASSSGSHEQFF.

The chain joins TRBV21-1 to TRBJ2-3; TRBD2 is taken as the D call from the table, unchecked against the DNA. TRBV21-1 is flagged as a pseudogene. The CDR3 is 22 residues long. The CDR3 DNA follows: TGTGCCAGCAGCAAATTCGTTCAAACTGGGACTAGCGGGGTCAGACGCACAGATACGCAGTATTTT. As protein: CASSKFVQTGTSGVRRTDTQYF.

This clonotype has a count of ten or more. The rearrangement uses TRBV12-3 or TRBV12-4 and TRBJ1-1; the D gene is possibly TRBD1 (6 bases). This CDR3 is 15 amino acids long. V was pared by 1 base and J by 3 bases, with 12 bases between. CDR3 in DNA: TGTGCCAGCAGTTTAGGGGCAGGGGCGTACACTGAAGCTTTCTTT. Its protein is CASSLGAGAYTEAFF.

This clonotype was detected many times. The CDR3 loop is CASSSRQGGEGNEQFF. CDR3 nucleotides: TGTGCCAGCAGCTCCCGTCAGGGGGGGGAGGGTAATGAGCAGTTCTTC. The chain joins TRBV5-4 to TRBJ2-1, with D tentatively TRBD1 or TRBD2 (7 bases each). This CDR3 has 16 amino acids. Per the germline V gene, CDR1 is SGHNT and CDR2 is YYREEE (reference sequence). V was pared by 3 bases and J by 7 bases, with 20 bases between.

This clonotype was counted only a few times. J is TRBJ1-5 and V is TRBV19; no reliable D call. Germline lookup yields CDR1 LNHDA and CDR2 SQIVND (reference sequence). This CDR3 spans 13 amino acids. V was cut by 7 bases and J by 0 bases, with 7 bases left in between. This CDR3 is CASNAISNQPQHF. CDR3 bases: TGTGCCAGTAATGCTATTAGCAATCAGCCCCAGCATTTT.

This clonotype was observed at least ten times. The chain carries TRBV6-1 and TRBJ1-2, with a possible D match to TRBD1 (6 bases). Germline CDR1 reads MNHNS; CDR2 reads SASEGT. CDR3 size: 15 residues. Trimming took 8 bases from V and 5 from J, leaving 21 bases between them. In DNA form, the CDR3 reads TGTGCCAGCCGAGCCTACGGACAGTTTTTATATGGCTACACCTTC. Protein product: CASRAYGQFLYGYTF.

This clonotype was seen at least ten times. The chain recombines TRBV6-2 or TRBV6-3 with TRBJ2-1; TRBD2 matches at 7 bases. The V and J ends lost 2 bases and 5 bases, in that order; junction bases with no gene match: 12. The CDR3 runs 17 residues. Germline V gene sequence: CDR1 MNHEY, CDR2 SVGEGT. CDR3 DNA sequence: TGTGCCAGCAGTTACCTCCATCTAGCGGCAGGCCACAATGAGCAGTTCTTC. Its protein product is CASSYLHLAAGHNEQFF.

CDR3 DNA: TGTGCCAGCAGCTTAGAGGGGGGCTCCTACGAGCAGTACTTC. Protein product: CASSLEGGSYEQYF. The chain couples TRBV7-2 to TRBJ2-7; D might be TRBD1 or TRBD2, each matching 6 bases. Germline loops: CDR1 SGHTA, CDR2 FQGNSA. Deletions cut 1 base from V and 0 bases from J, with 7 bases between. This CDR3 spans 14 amino acids.

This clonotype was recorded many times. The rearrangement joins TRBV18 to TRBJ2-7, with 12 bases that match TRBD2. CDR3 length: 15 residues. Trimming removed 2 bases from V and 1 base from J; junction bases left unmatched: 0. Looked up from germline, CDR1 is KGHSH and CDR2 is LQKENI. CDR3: CASSPTSGGSYEQYF. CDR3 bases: TGTGCCAGCTCACCAACTAGCGGGGGGTCCTACGAGCAGTACTTC.

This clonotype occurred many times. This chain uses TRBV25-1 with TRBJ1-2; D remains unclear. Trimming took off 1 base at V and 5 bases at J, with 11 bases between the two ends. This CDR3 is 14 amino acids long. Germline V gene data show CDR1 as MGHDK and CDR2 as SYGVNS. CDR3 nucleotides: TGTGCCAGCAGTGAATCCCCCACATTTTATGGCTACACCTTC. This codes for CASSESPTFYGYTF.

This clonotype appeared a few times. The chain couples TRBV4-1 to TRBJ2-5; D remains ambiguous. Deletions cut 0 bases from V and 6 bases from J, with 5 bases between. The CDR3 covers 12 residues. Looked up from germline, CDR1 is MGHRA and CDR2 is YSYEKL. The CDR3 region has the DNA TGCGCCAGCAGCCAAGATCGACAGACCCAGTACTTC. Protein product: CASSQDRQTQYF.

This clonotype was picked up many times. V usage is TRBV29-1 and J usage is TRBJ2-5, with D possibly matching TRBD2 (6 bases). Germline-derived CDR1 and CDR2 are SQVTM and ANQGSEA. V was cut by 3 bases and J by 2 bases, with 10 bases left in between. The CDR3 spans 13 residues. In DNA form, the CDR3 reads TGCAGCGTTGATCGCGGGGCTCAAGAGACCCAGTACTTC. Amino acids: CSVDRGAQETQYF.